This TCR beta chain was observed in a study of blood T cells in healthy people across ages. With respect to this clonotype: The antigen remains undetermined.

The study's findings and limits: CMV status of donors was not determined, possibly confounding expanded clonotype changes. More naive CD4+ cells and higher diversity were found in long-lived than in aged donors. A strong correlation was found between TCR beta diversity and the percentage of naive T cells.

Russia was home to the donors, healthy Caucasian individuals aged about 6 to 90. There are 16 residues in the CDR3. Germline values: CDR1 MGHRA, CDR2 YSYEKL. Trimming removed 4 bases from V and 7 bases from J, with 23 bases in between. A J-beta primer mix and a sample-barcoded 5' primer were used in a second PCR of about 7 to 12 cycles. A single record per CDR3 protein comes from TCRdb applying MiXCR to the 5' RACE reads. The table has roughly 1,300,000 distinct CDR3 sequences, roughly 59% seen once; the top ten hold under 8.5%. This receptor was obtained from a man aged 18-30 years in good health. Sample: blood. This rearrangement joins TRBV4-1 to TRBJ2-7; TRBD1 is a possible D gene (5 bases). CDR3: CASSPKFVQGRREQYF. CDR3 DNA sequence: TGCGCCAGCAGCCCAAAATTTGTCCAGGGAAGACGAGAGCAGTACTTC.